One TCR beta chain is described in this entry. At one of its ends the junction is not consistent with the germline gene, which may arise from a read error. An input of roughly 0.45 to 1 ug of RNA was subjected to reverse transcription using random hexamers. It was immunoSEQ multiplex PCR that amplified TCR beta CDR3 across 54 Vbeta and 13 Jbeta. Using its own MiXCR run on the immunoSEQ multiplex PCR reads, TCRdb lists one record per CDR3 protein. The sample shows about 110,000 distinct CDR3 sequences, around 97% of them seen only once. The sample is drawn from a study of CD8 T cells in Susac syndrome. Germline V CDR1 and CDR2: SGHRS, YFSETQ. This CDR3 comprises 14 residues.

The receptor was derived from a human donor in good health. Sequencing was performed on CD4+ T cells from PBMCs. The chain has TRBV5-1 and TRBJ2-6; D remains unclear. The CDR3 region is CASRLVSGANVLTF. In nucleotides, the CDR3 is TGCGCCAGCAGGTTGGTCTCTGGGGCCAACGTCCTGACTTTC.